This T cell receptor (beta chain) was identified in a study of CD4+ T cells in melanoma. Method: immunoSEQ multiplex PCR; TCRdb's copy keeps in-frame clones and lacks some. Of about 10,000 clones listed, less than 70% are singletons. Worth noting for this clone: As yet, its antigen is unknown.

Points from the study as a whole: Reportedly, melanoma neoantigen-specific CD4+ T cells showed varied differentiation states.

The sequence was collected from a human donor with melanoma. The specimen sequenced was cells from a culture (not recorded whether cultured in vitro).

This chain's CDR3 is CASSLAGPVGDTQYF. The CDR3 nucleotides are TGTGCCAGCAGCTTAGCGGGGCCAGTAGGAGATACGCAGTATTTT. The rearrangement links TRBV7-6 to TRBJ2-3; D possibly corresponds to TRBD1 (5 bases). Trimming took off 0 bases at V and 5 bases at J, with 12 bases between the two ends. Germline assignment: CDR1 SGHVS and CDR2 FNYEAQ. CDR3 length: 15 amino acids.